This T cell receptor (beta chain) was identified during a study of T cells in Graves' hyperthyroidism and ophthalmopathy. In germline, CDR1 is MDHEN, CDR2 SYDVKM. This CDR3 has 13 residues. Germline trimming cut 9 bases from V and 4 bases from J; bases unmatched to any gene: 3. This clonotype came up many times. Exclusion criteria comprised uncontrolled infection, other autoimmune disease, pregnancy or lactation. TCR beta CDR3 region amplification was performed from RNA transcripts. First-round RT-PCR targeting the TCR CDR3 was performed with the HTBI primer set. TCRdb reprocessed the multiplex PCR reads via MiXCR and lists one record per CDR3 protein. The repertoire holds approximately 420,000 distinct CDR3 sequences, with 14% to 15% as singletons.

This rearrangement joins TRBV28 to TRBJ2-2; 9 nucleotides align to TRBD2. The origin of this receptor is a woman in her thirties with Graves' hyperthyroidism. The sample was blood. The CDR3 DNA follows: TGTGCCAGTAGCGGGAGCGGCACCGGGGAGCTGTTTTTT. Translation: CASSGSGTGELFF.